This T cell receptor beta chain was retrieved from a study of cytomegalovirus exposure and HLA in healthy donors. Primers included in the PCR were 60 Vbeta and 13 Jbeta primers. Clones were read by immunoSEQ multiplex PCR, and TCRdb kept only the in-frame ones, dropping some. The table lists about 120,000 clones, 82% of them singletons. This CDR3 is built from 13 residues. Germline assignment: CDR1 MNHNS and CDR2 SASEGT. With respect to this clone: Sequence at one end of the junction differs from germline and may be a read error. Other DNA variants within this sample encode the same CDR3.

The sequencing input was PBMCs. The source is a man aged 25 to 40 in good health and CMV-seropositive. The chain employs TRBV6-1 and TRBJ1-1; perhaps TRBD1 as D (5 bases). The CDR3 DNA reads as TGTGCCAGCAGTGTGACAGCTAACACTGAAGCCTTCTTT. It yields the protein CASSVTANTEAFF.